Listed below are T cell receptor beta chains from one sample, sequenced in a study of CD4 T cells in relation to SARS-CoV-2 and coronaviruses. These TCRs are of unknown antigen specificity. The data were produced by immunoSEQ multiplex PCR, yet TCRdb's version contains in-frame clones alone and is incomplete. The table includes some 45,000 clones, roughly 87% detected once. Material: naive CD4+ T cells from PBMCs, cultured in vitro. The receptors were sampled from an adult with COVID-19. The CDR3 runs from the conserved cysteine through the conserved F or W. D genes are given only for firm matches. Some rows have no size entry. The others give once, few or many, or a class for an expanded clone.

D gene,V gene,clone size,J gene,CDR3 protein,CDR3 DNA
NA,TRBV6-5,NA,TRBJ2-5,CASSPQVQETQYF,TGTGCCAGCAGTCCTCAGGTCCAAGAGACCCAGTACTTC
TRBD2,TRBV5-1,NA,TRBJ2-2,CASSPLAPLGTGELFF,TGCGCCAGCAGCCCACTAGCGCCCCTGGGGACCGGGGAGCTGTTTTTT
TRBD2,TRBV19,NA,TRBJ2-3,CASRIVGAGGTDTQYF,TGTGCCAGTAGAATCGTGGGAGCGGGAGGCACAGATACGCAGTATTTT
NA,TRBV4-1,NA,TRBJ1-2,CASSPEDGAVNYGYTF,TGCGCCAGCAGCCCGGAAGATGGGGCTGTTAACTATGGCTACACCTTC
TRBD1,TRBV2,few,TRBJ2-7,CASSDLDRGGEQYF,TGTGCCAGCAGTGATTTGGACAGGGGTGGGGAGCAGTACTTC
TRBD2,TRBV5-1,NA,TRBJ2-7,CASAGTNSYEQYF,TGCGCCAGCGCCGGGACTAACTCCTACGAGCAGTACTTC
TRBD2,TRBV6-5,NA,TRBJ2-2,CASSYRRGRAGELFF,TGTGCCAGCAGTTACCGGCGCGGGAGGGCCGGGGAGCTGTTTTTT
NA,TRBV2,NA,TRBJ1-2,CASSREWQANYGYTF,TGTGCCAGCAGTAGGGAGTGGCAGGCTAACTATGGCTACACCTTC
NA,TRBV28,once,TRBJ2-7,CASGDSYEQYF,TGTGCCAGCGGGGATTCCTACGAGCAGTACTTC
NA,TRBV4-1,NA,TRBJ1-5,CASSQATYWNQPQHF,TGCGCCAGCAGCCAAGCCACCTATTGGAATCAGCCCCAGCATTTT
NA,TRBV28,NA,TRBJ1-1,CASSLNREAFF,TGTGCCAGCAGTTTAAACAGGGAAGCTTTCTTT
NA,TRBV19,NA,TRBJ1-5,CASRAWGGVGQPQHF,TGTGCCAGTAGAGCGTGGGGCGGGGTCGGTCAGCCCCAGCATTTT
NA,TRBV19,NA,TRBJ1-1,CASSSTANTEAFF,TGTGCCAGTAGTTCGACGGCGAACACTGAAGCTTTCTTT
NA,TRBV3-1/TRBV3-2,NA,TRBJ2-5,CASSQDPVETQYF,TGTGCCAGCAGCCAAGATCCCGTAGAGACCCAGTACTTC
NA,TRBV30,NA,TRBJ2-1,CAWSAGAWYNEQFF,TGTGCCTGGAGTGCCGGGGCATGGTACAATGAGCAGTTCTTC
NA,TRBV28,NA,TRBJ2-6,CASSFGGTTGANVLTF,TGTGCCAGCAGTTTTGGGGGAACGACTGGGGCCAACGTCCTGACTTTC
NA,TRBV28,NA,TRBJ1-1,CASSLGMGRDSNTEAFF,TGTGCCAGCAGTTTAGGTATGGGCCGGGACTCGAACACTGAAGCTTTCTTT
TRBD1,TRBV19,NA,TRBJ1-6,CASSMTGESPLHF,TGTGCCAGTAGTATGACAGGGGAATCACCCCTCCACTTT
TRBD1,TRBV11-3,NA,TRBJ2-1,CASSQQGYNEQFF,TGTGCCAGCAGTCAACAGGGGTACAATGAGCAGTTCTTC
NA,TRBV18,NA,TRBJ2-7,CATSSYEQYF,TGTGCCACTTCCTCCTACGAGCAGTACTTC
NA,TRBV18,NA,TRBJ2-7,CASSLGYSSYEQYF,TGTGCCAGCTCACTAGGTTATAGCTCCTACGAGCAGTACTTC
NA,TRBV5-4,few,TRBJ2-2,CASSLYATDPGELFF,TGTGCCAGCAGCTTGTACGCCACGGATCCCGGGGAGCTGTTTTTT
NA,TRBV9,few,TRBJ2-1,CASSVALASRDEQFF,TGTGCCAGCAGCGTAGCACTAGCAAGCCGCGATGAGCAGTTCTTC
NA,TRBV28,once,TRBJ2-7,CASSQFRGYEQYF,TGTGCCAGCAGTCAATTCAGGGGCTACGAGCAGTACTTC
NA,TRBV3-1/TRBV3-2,NA,TRBJ2-5,CASSRRESRETQYF,TGTGCCAGCAGCCGGCGCGAGTCGCGGGAGACCCAGTACTTC
TRBD2,TRBV5-1,once,TRBJ2-2,CASSSRLAGVKTGELFF,TGCGCCAGCAGCTCGCGTCTAGCGGGAGTAAAAACCGGGGAGCTGTTTTTT
NA,TRBV5-1,NA,TRBJ1-4,CASSLDGTRGGGKLFF,TGCGCCAGCAGCTTGGACGGCACAAGGGGTGGGGGGAAACTGTTTTTT
TRBD2,TRBV27,NA,TRBJ2-3,CASSRRGLAGGGGTDTQYF,TGTGCCAGCAGCCGTAGGGGACTAGCGGGGGGTGGTGGCACAGATACGCAGTATTTT
NA,TRBV25-1,NA,TRBJ2-1,CASSDSAGLPYNEQFF,TGTGCCAGCAGTGACTCCGCAGGGCTACCCTACAATGAGCAGTTCTTC
TRBD1,TRBV5-5,NA,TRBJ2-1,CASSLRQGAYNEQFF,TGTGCCAGCAGCTTACGACAGGGAGCCTACAATGAGCAGTTCTTC
NA,TRBV30,NA,TRBJ1-3,CAWETMSSGNTIYF,TGTGCCTGGGAGACGATGAGCTCTGGAAACACCATATATTTT
NA,TRBV28,once,TRBJ2-6,CASSPRPISGANVLTF,TGTGCCAGCAGTCCCCGACCGATCTCTGGGGCCAACGTCCTGACTTTC
TRBD2,TRBV27,once,TRBJ2-1,CASSRTPLADSYNEQFF,TGTGCCAGCAGTCGCACTCCACTAGCGGACTCCTACAATGAGCAGTTCTTC
TRBD1,TRBV11-2,once,TRBJ2-3,CASSFGDRFNTDTQYF,TGTGCCAGCAGCTTCGGGGACAGATTCAACACAGATACGCAGTATTTT
NA,TRBV30,few,TRBJ1-6,CAWRVRGGSPLHF,TGTGCCTGGAGAGTCAGGGGAGGCTCACCCCTCCACTTT
NA,TRBV28,NA,TRBJ1-6,CASGLAENSPLHF,TGTGCCAGCGGTCTGGCAGAGAATTCACCCCTCCACTTT
NA,TRBV6-5,once,TRBJ2-5,CASTPSSAGETQYF,TGTGCCAGCACGCCGTCTTCGGCTGGGGAGACCCAGTACTTC
TRBD1,TRBV12-3/TRBV12-4,NA,TRBJ2-3,CASGTQGTDTQYF,TGTGCCAGCGGGACACAGGGGACAGATACGCAGTATTTT
TRBD2,TRBV5-6,NA,TRBJ2-1,CASSFASGRFVNEQFF,TGTGCCAGCAGCTTTGCTAGCGGGAGGTTTGTCAATGAGCAGTTCTTC
NA,TRBV4-1,NA,TRBJ1-4,CASSPRDTPTNEKLFF,TGCGCCAGCAGCCCCCGGGACACTCCAACTAATGAAAAACTGTTTTTT
TRBD2,TRBV28,NA,TRBJ2-7,CASSRTSGSLEQYF,TGTGCCAGCAGCCGGACTAGCGGGAGCCTCGAGCAGTACTTC
NA,TRBV5-5,NA,TRBJ1-2,CASSFDGDTRPYGYTF,TGTGCCAGCAGCTTTGATGGGGACACAAGACCCTATGGCTACACCTTC